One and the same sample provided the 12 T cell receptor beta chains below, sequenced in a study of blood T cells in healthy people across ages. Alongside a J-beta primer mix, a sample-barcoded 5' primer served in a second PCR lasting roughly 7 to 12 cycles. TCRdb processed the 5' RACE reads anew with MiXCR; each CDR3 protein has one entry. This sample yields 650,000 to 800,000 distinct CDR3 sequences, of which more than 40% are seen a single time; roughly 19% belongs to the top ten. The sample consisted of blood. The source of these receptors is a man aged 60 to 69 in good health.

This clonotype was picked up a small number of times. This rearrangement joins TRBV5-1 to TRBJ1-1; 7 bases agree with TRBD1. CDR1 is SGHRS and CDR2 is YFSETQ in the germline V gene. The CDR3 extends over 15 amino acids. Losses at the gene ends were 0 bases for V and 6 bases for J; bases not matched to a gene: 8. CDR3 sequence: CASSLAAGGESEAFF. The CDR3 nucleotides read TGCGCCAGCAGCTTGGCGGCAGGGGGAGAGTCTGAAGCTTTCTTT.

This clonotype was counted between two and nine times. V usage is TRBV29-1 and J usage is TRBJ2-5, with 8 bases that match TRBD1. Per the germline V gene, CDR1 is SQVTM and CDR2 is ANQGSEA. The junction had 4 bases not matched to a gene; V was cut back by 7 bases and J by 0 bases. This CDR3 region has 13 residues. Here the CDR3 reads CSARTGYQETQYF. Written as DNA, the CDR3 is TGCAGCGCCCGGACAGGGTACCAAGAGACCCAGTACTTC.

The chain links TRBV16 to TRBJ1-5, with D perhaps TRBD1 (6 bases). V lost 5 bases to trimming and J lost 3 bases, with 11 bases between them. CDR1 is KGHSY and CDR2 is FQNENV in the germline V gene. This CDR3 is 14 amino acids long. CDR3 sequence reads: CASSFGGLNQPQHF. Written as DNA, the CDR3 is TGTGCCAGCAGCTTTGGGGGGCTCAATCAGCCCCAGCATTTT. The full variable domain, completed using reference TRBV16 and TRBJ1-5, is GEEVAQTPKHLVRGEGQKAKLYCAPIKGHSYVFWYQQVLKNEFKFLISFQNENVFDETGMPKERFSAKCLPNSPCSLEIQATKLEDSAVYFCASSFGGLNQPQHFGDGTRLSIL.

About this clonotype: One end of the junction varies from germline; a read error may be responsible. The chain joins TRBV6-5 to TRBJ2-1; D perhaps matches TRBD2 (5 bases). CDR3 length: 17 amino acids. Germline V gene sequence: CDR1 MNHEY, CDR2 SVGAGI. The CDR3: CAGSYSGLASSYNEQFF. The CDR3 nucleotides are TGTGCCGGCAGTTACTCAGGACTGGCAAGCTCCTACAATGAGCAGTTCTTC.

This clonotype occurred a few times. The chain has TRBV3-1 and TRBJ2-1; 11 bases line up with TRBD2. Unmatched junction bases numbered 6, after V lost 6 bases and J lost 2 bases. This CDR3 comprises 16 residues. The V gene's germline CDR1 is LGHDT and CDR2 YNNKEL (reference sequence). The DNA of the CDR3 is TGTGCCAGCAGTCCCTCTAGCGGGGGGCCCTACAATGAGCAGTTCTTC. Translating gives CASSPSSGGPYNEQFF.

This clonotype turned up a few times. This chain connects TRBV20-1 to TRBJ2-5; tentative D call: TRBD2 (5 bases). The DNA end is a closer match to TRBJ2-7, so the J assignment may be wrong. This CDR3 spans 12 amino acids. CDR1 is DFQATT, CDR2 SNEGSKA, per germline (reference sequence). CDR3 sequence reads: CSAPKRGTEQYF. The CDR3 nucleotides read TGCAGTGCACCGAAACGGGGTACCGAGCAGTACTTC.

CDR3 amino acids: CASSFGGRVMETQYF. For the CDR3, the DNA is TGTGCCAGCAGTTTTGGGGGGCGCGTTATGGAGACCCAGTACTTC. This sequence joins TRBV12-3 or TRBV12-4 and TRBJ2-7; tentatively, D is TRBD1 or TRBD2 (6 bases each). The DNA end favors TRBJ2-5, so the J call may be wrong. The CDR3 loop spans 15 amino acids.

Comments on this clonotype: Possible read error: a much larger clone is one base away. CDR3 bases: TGTGCCAGCAGTCGAGGGGAGTACGAGCAGTACTTC. Translating gives CASSRGEYEQYF. The rearrangement joins TRBV6-6 to TRBJ2-7; either TRBD1 or TRBD2 may supply D (5 bases each). Germline CDR1 is MNHNY and CDR2 is SVGAGI (reference sequence). Trimming took off 5 bases at V and 4 bases at J, with 9 bases between the two ends. This CDR3 spans 12 amino acids.

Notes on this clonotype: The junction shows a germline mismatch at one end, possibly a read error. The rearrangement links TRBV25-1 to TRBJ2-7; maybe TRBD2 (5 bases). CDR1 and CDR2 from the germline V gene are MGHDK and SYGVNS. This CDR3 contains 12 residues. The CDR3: CACSPSGNEQYF. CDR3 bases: TGTGCCTGCAGTCCCTCGGGGAACGAGCAGTACTTC.

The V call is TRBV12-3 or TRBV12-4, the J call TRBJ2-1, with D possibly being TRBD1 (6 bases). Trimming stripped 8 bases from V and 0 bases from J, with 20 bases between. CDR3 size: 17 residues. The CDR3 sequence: CASGHRVPFGSYNEQFF. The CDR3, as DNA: TGTGCCAGCGGACACAGGGTTCCCTTCGGCTCCTACAATGAGCAGTTCTTC.

CDR3 nucleotides: TGTGCCAGCAGCTTAAACTACAGGGGGCATAACGAGCAGTACTTC. It yields the protein CASSLNYRGHNEQYF. This rearrangement joins TRBV5-6 to TRBJ2-7; 9 bases align to TRBD1. The germline V gene has CDR1 SGHDT and CDR2 YYEEEE. The CDR3 has 15 residues. J gave up 5 bases and V 2 bases, and 8 bases lay outside the gene matches.

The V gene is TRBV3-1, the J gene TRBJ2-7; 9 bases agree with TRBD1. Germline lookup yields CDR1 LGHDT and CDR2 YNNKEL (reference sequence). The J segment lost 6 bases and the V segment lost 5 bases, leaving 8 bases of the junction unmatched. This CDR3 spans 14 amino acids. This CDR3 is CASSGGQGVSEQYF. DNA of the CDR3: TGTGCCAGCAGCGGGGGACAGGGAGTTTCCGAGCAGTACTTC.